A selection of T cell receptor beta chains follows, all from one sample in a study of T cell responses to AZD1222 COVID-19 vaccine. The assay was immunoSEQ multiplex PCR, and TCRdb's table has in-frame clones only and misses some. The table includes about 150,000 clones, 87% detected once. Sequenced material: peripheral blood, taken 28 days after the second AZD1222 dose. These receptor sequences come from an adult who received the AZD1222 COVID-19 vaccine. Both conserved end residues are part of each CDR3. D genes are given only for firm matches. Some rows mark clone size as missing; the rest say once, few, many or name a class of expanded clone.

NA,TRBJ1-4,NA,TRBV29-1,CSVEVGGQEEKLFF,TGCAGCGTTGAAGTCGGGGGCCAGGAGGAAAAACTGTTTTTT
NA,TRBJ2-6,NA,TRBV5-1,CASSSDGSGANVLTF,TGCGCCAGCAGCTCAGACGGCTCTGGGGCCAACGTCCTGACTTTC
TRBD1,TRBJ1-2,NA,TRBV11-1,CASSLASTGHGYTF,TGTGCCAGCAGCTTAGCGTCGACAGGGCATGGCTACACCTTC
NA,TRBJ2-1,NA,TRBV29-1,CSFCEYSGNEQFF,TGCAGCTTTTGCGAGTACTCCGGCAATGAGCAGTTCTTC
TRBD2,TRBJ2-6,NA,TRBV15,CATSRDPTSGRNLSGANVLTF,TGTGCCACCAGCAGAGATCCTACTAGCGGGAGGAACCTCTCTGGGGCCAACGTCCTGACTTTC
TRBD1,TRBJ1-6,NA,TRBV28,CASSDRTGPNSPLHF,TGTGCCAGCAGTGACCGGACAGGTCCTAATTCACCCCTCCACTTT
TRBD1,TRBJ1-6,few,TRBV5-1,CASSLRTGGNSPLHF,TGCGCCAGCAGCTTGAGGACAGGGGGGAATTCACCCCTCCACTTT
NA,TRBJ1-5,NA,TRBV28,CASTSSLDNQPQHF,TGTGCCAGCACCTCCTCCCTAGACAATCAGCCCCAGCATTTT
NA,TRBJ1-6,NA,TRBV6-5,CASSLTIPNNSPLHF,TGTGCCAGCAGTCTTACCATACCCAATAATTCACCCCTCCACTTT
NA,TRBJ2-4,NA,TRBV5-4,CASSQRDLGKNIQYF,TGTGCCAGCAGCCAAAGGGACTTGGGCAAAAACATTCAGTACTTC
NA,TRBJ1-1,once,TRBV28,CASKRGDDGYTEAFF,TGTGCCAGCAAACGGGGGGACGATGGGTACACTGAAGCTTTCTTT
TRBD2,TRBJ2-4,NA,TRBV29-1,CSVGSGGGKNIQYF,TGCAGCGTTGGGTCGGGAGGGGGCAAAAACATTCAGTACTTC
NA,TRBJ1-1,NA,TRBV7-9,CASSLVQGNEAFF,TGTGCCAGCAGCTTAGTACAGGGAAATGAAGCTTTCTTT
NA,TRBJ1-6,NA,TRBV6-5,CASSYLGPSPLHF,TGTGCCAGCAGTTACTTGGGCCCTTCACCCCTCCACTTT
NA,TRBJ1-1,NA,TRBV29-1,CSVDAVWTEAFF,TGCAGCGTTGACGCGGTGTGGACTGAAGCTTTCTTT
TRBD1,TRBJ1-1,NA,TRBV15,CATSRTPGTGVTEAFF,TGTGCCACCAGCAGAACCCCCGGGACAGGGGTAACTGAAGCTTTCTTT
NA,TRBJ2-7,NA,TRBV7-2,CASSLFSGTATYEQYF,TGTGCCAGCAGCCTCTTCTCCGGGACGGCAACCTACGAGCAGTACTTC
NA,TRBJ2-3,NA,TRBV12-3/TRBV12-4,CASSLVTDTQYF,TGTGCCAGCAGTTTAGTCACAGATACGCAGTATTTT
NA,TRBJ2-1,NA,TRBV19,CASSWDLYNEQFF,TGTGCCAGTAGTTGGGACCTTTACAATGAGCAGTTCTTC
TRBD2,TRBJ2-1,NA,TRBV13,CASGLRLASADEQFF,TGTGCCAGCGGATTGAGACTAGCGTCTGCGGATGAGCAGTTCTTC
NA,TRBJ2-1,NA,TRBV4-1,CASSQVTSSNYNEQFF,TGCGCCAGCAGCCAAGTTACTAGCAGCAATTACAATGAGCAGTTCTTC
NA,TRBJ2-7,NA,TRBV18,CASSPRVGISYEQYF,TGTGCCAGCTCACCAAGAGTCGGGATCTCCTACGAGCAGTACTTC
NA,TRBJ2-3,NA,TRBV7-3,CASSLKAGSIFDTQYF,TGTGCCAGCAGCTTAAAGGCAGGGTCAATTTTCGATACGCAGTATTTT
NA,TRBJ2-1,NA,TRBV11-3,CASSLGVTNNEQFF,TGTGCCAGCAGCTTAGGGGTTACTAACAATGAGCAGTTCTTC
NA,TRBJ2-7,NA,TRBV12-3/TRBV12-4,CASSPLGNEQYF,TGTGCCAGCAGCCCTCTAGGAAACGAGCAGTACTTC
NA,TRBJ1-5,NA,TRBV11-2,CASSPGWLGNQPQHF,TGTGCCAGCAGTCCGGGGTGGCTGGGCAATCAGCCCCAGCATTTT
NA,TRBJ2-5,NA,TRBV12-3/TRBV12-4,CASSLEGTQYF,TGTGCCAGCAGTTTAGAGGGGACCCAGTACTTC
NA,TRBJ1-4,NA,TRBV6-5,CASGLRGRTEKLFF,TGTGCCAGCGGCCTTCGGGGGAGAACTGAAAAACTGTTTTTT
NA,TRBJ2-3,NA,TRBV7-7,CASSLILDTDTQYF,TGTGCTAGCAGCTTAATTCTAGACACAGATACGCAGTATTTT
NA,TRBJ2-7,once,TRBV18,CASSQATGYEQYF,TGTGCCAGCTCACAAGCGACAGGCTACGAGCAGTACTTC
NA,TRBJ2-2,NA,TRBV11-2,CASSLAHLAANTGELFF,TGTGCCAGCAGCTTAGCTCATTTGGCGGCGAACACCGGGGAGCTGTTTTTT
TRBD1,TRBJ2-7,NA,TRBV29-1,CRAGTGDGEQYF,TGCAGAGCCGGGACAGGGGATGGCGAGCAGTACTTC
TRBD1,TRBJ1-5,NA,TRBV30,CAWSPGTALGQPQHF,TGTGCCTGGAGCCCAGGGACAGCTCTCGGGCAGCCCCAGCATTTT
TRBD2,TRBJ2-1,NA,TRBV7-2,CASSLTASGGYNEQFF,TGTGCCAGCAGCTTAACGGCTAGCGGGGGGTACAATGAGCAGTTCTTC
TRBD2,TRBJ2-5,NA,TRBV28,CASSSVGTSGRVQETQYF,TGTGCCAGCAGTAGCGTCGGGACTAGCGGGAGGGTCCAAGAGACCCAGTACTTC
NA,TRBJ2-7,NA,TRBV7-9,CASSLLDGYEQYF,TGTGCCAGCAGCTTGTTGGACGGCTACGAGCAGTACTTC
TRBD2,TRBJ2-1,NA,TRBV7-2,CASPPTSGPPYNEQFF,TGTGCCAGCCCACCGACTAGCGGGCCTCCCTACAATGAGCAGTTCTTC
NA,TRBJ1-1,NA,TRBV5-6,CASTRNQGFSEAFF,TGTGCCAGCACCAGGAATCAGGGGTTCTCGGAAGCTTTCTTT
NA,TRBJ2-6,NA,TRBV19,CASSPLAVAGANVLTF,TGTGCCAGTAGTCCACTCGCAGTGGCTGGGGCCAACGTCCTGACTTTC
TRBD1,TRBJ1-5,few,TRBV2,CASSDDRGDQPQHF,TGTGCCAGCAGTGATGACAGGGGAGATCAGCCCCAGCATTTT
NA,TRBJ2-7,NA,TRBV20-1,CSASQGEGQYF,TGCAGTGCTAGTCAGGGGGAGGGGCAGTACTTC